These T cell receptor beta chains were read from a single sample in a study of cytomegalovirus exposure and HLA in healthy donors. The assay was immunoSEQ multiplex PCR, and TCRdb's table has in-frame clones only and misses some. The sample has some 250,000 clones, 80% to 95% seen once. Sequenced input: PBMCs. The receptors derive from a woman aged 25 to 39 in good health and CMV-seronegative. Each CDR3 is given with its conserved first and last residue. Fields, in order: CDR3 protein, V gene.

CDR3aa: CASSYRVGQPQHF; v_gene: TRBV27
CDR3aa: CASSSSGRAYNEQFF; v_gene: TRBV6-5
CDR3aa: CASSIGTAPYEQYF; v_gene: TRBV19
CDR3aa: CASRRGQGEYEQYF; v_gene: TRBV11-2
CDR3aa: CASSLYPVEWNEQFF; v_gene: TRBV27
CDR3aa: CSVGLASLYNEQFF; v_gene: TRBV29-1
CDR3aa: CAWSVSSYGYTF; v_gene: TRBV30
CDR3aa: CASSLLGYEQYF; v_gene: TRBV27
CDR3aa: CASSLENLGYTDTQYF; v_gene: TRBV7-2
CDR3aa: CASSSSTLQETQYF; v_gene: TRBV27
CDR3aa: CASSSTTGFMTDTQYF; v_gene: TRBV13
CDR3aa: CASSTLDRTDYGYTF; v_gene: TRBV28
CDR3aa: CASRRLAGGNNEQFF; v_gene: TRBV28
CDR3aa: CSVDQGPGANVLTF; v_gene: TRBV29-1
CDR3aa: CASSLSRQGITTNEKLFF; v_gene: TRBV27
CDR3aa: CASSLGGSYNEQFF; v_gene: TRBV7-3
CDR3aa: CASSLIQGVTGELFF; v_gene: TRBV11-3
CDR3aa: CASGLGPTDTQYF; v_gene: TRBV12-5
CDR3aa: CASSSRGAGGPGDTQYF; v_gene: TRBV7-9
CDR3aa: CASSRGQGNIHEQYF; v_gene: TRBV28
CDR3aa: CARLKSGTGLYEQYF; v_gene: TRBV27
CDR3aa: CASSGSSADTQYF; v_gene: TRBV9
CDR3aa: CASSRQGNNEQFF; v_gene: TRBV28
CDR3aa: CASSSGGRGSYNEQFF; v_gene: TRBV7-2
CDR3aa: CASRSRDRGRSDTQYF; v_gene: TRBV27
CDR3aa: CASKMEGDTEAFF; v_gene: TRBV19
CDR3aa: CASSFGQGPYEQYF; v_gene: TRBV11-2
CDR3aa: CASSPVIQGVGFEAFF; v_gene: TRBV4-3
CDR3aa: CASSVAASVYNEQFF; v_gene: TRBV5-8
CDR3aa: CASSLFRGRTDTQYF; v_gene: TRBV5-6
CDR3aa: CASSYGSSYEQYF; v_gene: TRBV11-2
CDR3aa: CASSLQGRYQETQYF; v_gene: TRBV5-6
CDR3aa: CASSSRGGGETQYF; v_gene: TRBV5-6
CDR3aa: CASRGLAGHYEQYF; v_gene: TRBV27
CDR3aa: CASSLGTPADTQYF; v_gene: TRBV28
CDR3aa: CASSWDRELTGNTIYF; v_gene: TRBV7-9
CDR3aa: CASSAASGGYEQYF; v_gene: TRBV6-1
CDR3aa: CASSVGLAGGLGSYEQYF; v_gene: TRBV9
CDR3aa: CASSYLSSYEQYF; v_gene: TRBV6-5
CDR3aa: CASSEYAGPVGGYTF; v_gene: TRBV25-1
CDR3aa: CASSLRTGGPQHF; v_gene: TRBV28
CDR3aa: CASSPGLDYEQYF; v_gene: TRBV27
CDR3aa: CSARDFYEQYF; v_gene: TRBV20-1
CDR3aa: CSVSGEGKNEQFF; v_gene: TRBV29-1
CDR3aa: CASSPTGGSFEQYF; v_gene: TRBV7-3
CDR3aa: CASSHRQGDEQYF; v_gene: TRBV6-5
CDR3aa: CASRSLGSGEYEQYF; v_gene: TRBV27
CDR3aa: CASGPGTGETQYF; v_gene: TRBV12-5
CDR3aa: CASSQLWADTQYF; v_gene: TRBV2
CDR3aa: CASSPSAGGIYNEQFF; v_gene: TRBV27
CDR3aa: CATSSAARVLGGYEQYF; v_gene: TRBV15
CDR3aa: CASSPGLAVNEQFF; v_gene: TRBV11-3
CDR3aa: CAIIPRTAAYEQYF; v_gene: TRBV10-3
CDR3aa: CASSGLAESIQYF; v_gene: TRBV27
CDR3aa: CASSPSASVAKNIQYF; v_gene: TRBV9
CDR3aa: CASSFWEGREKLFF; v_gene: TRBV28
CDR3aa: CASTGGTSGRANEQFF; v_gene: TRBV25-1
CDR3aa: CASSNRRHEKLFF; v_gene: TRBV6-6
CDR3aa: CAWSPLDGRIYEQYF; v_gene: TRBV30
CDR3aa: CASSSLSGREVEQYF; v_gene: TRBV28